Below, 28 T cell receptor beta chains from the same sample are listed, as sequenced in a study of OX40 agonist ivuxolimab in advanced cancers. Generated by immunoSEQ multiplex PCR, the TCRdb table keeps only in-frame clones and is missing some. Counted here are about 79,000 clones, 65% to 85% occurring once; the ten biggest clones make up more than 3.5%. The sample consisted of CD4+ or CD8+ T cells sorted from blood, taken in a trial of the OX40 agonist ivuxolimab. These receptors were taken from an adult with an advanced solid tumor such as melanoma, head and neck, liver or kidney cancer.

V usage is TRBV6-6 and J usage is TRBJ2-7, with D possibly matching TRBD2 (5 bases). From germline, CDR1 is MNHNY and CDR2 SVGAGI (reference sequence). The CDR3 contains 15 residues. The V and J ends lost 0 bases and 2 bases respectively, with 11 bases between them. The CDR3 nucleotides read TGTGCCAGCAGTTACTCGATGGGGAGCGCCTACGAGCAGTACTTC. This encodes CASSYSMGSAYEQYF.

The chain uses TRBV5-6 and TRBJ2-1; 12 positions agree with TRBD2. The J segment lost 0 bases and the V segment lost 4 bases, leaving 8 bases of the junction unmatched. The CDR3 is made up of 18 amino acids. CDR1 SGHDT and CDR2 YYEEEE come from the germline V gene. CDR3 nucleotide sequence: TGTGCCAGCAGCCCCGGGACTAGCGGGTTGAGCTCCTACAATGAGCAGTTCTTC. Translating it yields CASSPGTSGLSSYNEQFF.

Of note for this clone: Other nucleotide sequences in the sample specify the same CDR3. The CDR3 DNA sequence: TGTGCCAGCAGCGAGGGGCAGGGAAGCTCCTACGAGCAGTACTTC. This gives the protein CASSEGQGSSYEQYF. The rearrangement uses TRBV9 and TRBJ2-7; weak D call: TRBD1 (5 bases). The CDR3 runs 15 residues. The V end was cut by 3 bases, the J end by 0 bases, with 13 bases between. In germline, CDR1 is SGDLS, CDR2 YYNGEE.

The genes are TRBV19 and TRBJ1-2; D perhaps matches TRBD1 (6 bases). Germline V lookup: CDR1 LNHDA, CDR2 SQIVND (reference sequence). V lost 0 bases to trimming and J lost 1 base, with 9 bases between them. The CDR3 extends over 15 amino acids. This CDR3 reads CASSIEQGNNYGYTF. CDR3 bases: TGTGCCAGTAGTATAGAGCAGGGGAATAACTATGGCTACACCTTC. The full variable domain, in which reference TRBV19 and TRBJ1-2 provide the parts outside the CDR3, is DGGITQSPKYLFRKEGQNVTLSCEQNLNHDAMYWYRQDPGQGLRLIYYSQIVNDFQKGDIAEGYSVSREKKESFPLTVTSAQKNPTAFYLCASSIEQGNNYGYTFGSGTRLTVV.

The gene calls are TRBV19 and TRBJ1-5, with D maybe TRBD1 (6 bases). Germline lookup yields CDR1 LNHDA and CDR2 SQIVND (reference sequence). The CDR3 spans 14 residues. V was shortened by 7 bases and J by 1 base, with 11 bases between the two germline ends. This CDR3 is CASTLRGSNQPQHF. The CDR3 DNA reads TGTGCCAGTACCCTCAGGGGAAGCAATCAGCCCCAGCATTTT.

In regard to this clone: Other DNA sequences within the sample encode an identical CDR3. The chain uses TRBV9 and TRBJ1-3; no reliable D call. V was cut by 0 bases and J by 3 bases, with 10 bases left in between. The germline gives CDR1 SGDLS, CDR2 YYNGEE. This CDR3 comprises 15 residues. As DNA, the CDR3 is TGTGCCAGCAGCGTAGGTCGGGGTAGTGGAAACACCATATATTTT. It encodes CASSVGRGSGNTIYF.

This chain links TRBV29-1 with TRBJ1-5; D not resolved. Germline V gene sequence: CDR1 SQVTM, CDR2 ANQGSEA. CDR3 size: 12 residues. Trimming took off 6 bases at V and 3 bases at J, with 9 bases between the two ends. The CDR3 bases are TGCAGCGTCCAGGATTTCAATCAGCCCCAGCATTTT. It specifies CSVQDFNQPQHF.

The gene calls are TRBV10-1 and TRBJ2-2; perhaps D is TRBD1 or TRBD2 (5 bases each). Germline V gene lookup returns CDR1 WNHNN and CDR2 SYGVQD (reference sequence). V was clipped by 5 bases and J by 5 bases, with 12 bases between them. This CDR3 spans 14 amino acids. In nucleotides, the CDR3 is TGCGCCAGCAGTACGGGGCCGGGGACCGGGGAGCTGTTTTTT. Encoded protein: CASSTGPGTGELFF.

This chain connects TRBV4-2 to TRBJ2-7; 9 bases align to TRBD2. V gave up 1 base and J gave up 4 bases; unmatched junction bases: 2. The CDR3 sequence is 14 residues long. CDR1 and CDR2 (germline): LGHNA, YNFKEQ. Written as DNA, the CDR3 is TGTGCCAGCAGCCAAGGTCTAGCGGGATACGAGCAGTACTTC. Translating it yields CASSQGLAGYEQYF.

The chain recombines TRBV5-1 with TRBJ2-7; 8 bases align to TRBD1. Looked up from germline, CDR1 is SGHRS and CDR2 is YFSETQ. CDR3 length: 14 amino acids. J gave up 1 base and V 4 bases, and 4 bases lay outside the gene matches. The CDR3 reads CASSEGQASYEQYF. DNA of the CDR3: TGCGCCAGCAGCGAGGGACAGGCATCCTACGAGCAGTACTTC.

This clone was counted between two and nine times. The rearrangement links TRBV15 to TRBJ1-6, with D hard to call. V was pared by 0 bases and J by 7 bases, with 10 bases between. CDR1 and CDR2 (germline): LNHNV, YYDKDF (reference sequence). This CDR3 region has 15 residues. CDR3 protein: CATSREGFENSPLHF. The CDR3 nucleotides are TGTGCCACCAGCAGAGAAGGCTTTGAGAATTCACCCCTCCACTTT.

The genes are TRBV7-6 and TRBJ2-2; D not certain. V dropped 5 bases and J dropped 4 bases, with 8 bases sitting between them. Germline CDR1 and CDR2: SGHVS and FNYEAQ. This CDR3 has 13 residues. The CDR3 DNA reads as TGTGCCAGCAGCCCCGTGATCACCGGGGAGCTGTTTTTT. Amino acids: CASSPVITGELFF.

The rearrangement joins TRBV7-2 to TRBJ2-2; TRBD2 agrees at 7 bases. Germline V gene lookup returns CDR1 SGHTA and CDR2 FQGNSA. Trimming cost V 6 bases and J 0 bases; bases outside gene matches: 7. CDR3 length: 16 residues. The CDR3 sequence: CASSLSGPANTGELFF. DNA of the CDR3: TGTGCCAGCAGTCTTAGCGGGCCCGCGAACACCGGGGAGCTGTTTTTT.

The chain recombines TRBV4-1 with TRBJ2-1; D is uncertain. CDR3 length: 14 amino acids. Deletions cut 0 bases from V and 5 bases from J, with 8 bases between. Germline V gene data show CDR1 as MGHRA and CDR2 as YSYEKL. CDR3 region: CASSQESKNNEQFF. The CDR3 coding sequence is TGCGCCAGCAGCCAAGAAAGTAAGAACAATGAGCAGTTCTTC.

The chain couples TRBV7-9 to TRBJ1-4; tentatively, D is TRBD1 (6 bases). The CDR3 covers 14 residues. The V gene's germline CDR1 is SEHNR and CDR2 FQNEAQ (reference sequence). Deletions cut 2 bases from V and 7 bases from J, with 11 bases between. The CDR3: CASSLRGGGEKLFF. The CDR3 DNA follows: TGTGCCAGCAGCTTACGAGGGGGTGGTGAAAAACTGTTTTTT.

This clone was observed at least ten times. This CDR3 is CASSEVWGYEQYF. The CDR3 DNA sequence: TGTGCCAGCAGTGAAGTTTGGGGTTACGAGCAGTACTTC. The gene calls are TRBV6-1 and TRBJ2-7; no definite D call. V lost 1 base, J lost 4 bases, and 8 bases lay in between. The CDR3 runs to 13 residues. The germline V gene encodes CDR1 MNHNS and CDR2 SASEGT.

The chain recombines TRBV6-1 with TRBJ1-2; D ambiguous. The CDR3 extends over 13 amino acids. Germline V gene data show CDR1 as MNHNS and CDR2 as SASEGT. The V gene lost 6 bases and the J gene lost 7 bases, with 15 bases spanning the gap. CDR3 sequence reads: CASSPTPKSGYTF. The CDR3 bases are TGTGCCAGCAGCCCGACACCTAAAAGTGGCTACACCTTC.

V and J are TRBV6-5 and TRBJ2-7; possible D gene TRBD2, 6 bases. Germline V gives CDR1 MNHEY, CDR2 SVGAGI. The CDR3 length is 12 residues. V gave up 5 bases and J gave up 3 bases, with 8 bases separating them. The CDR3 sequence is CASSGRNYEQYF. The CDR3 nucleotides are TGTGCCAGCAGTGGGAGGAACTACGAGCAGTACTTC.

This clone was seen a single time. The chain joins TRBV18 to TRBJ1-2; D ambiguous. Between the trimmed V and J ends, which lost 3 bases and 4 bases, there was a span of 9 bases. This CDR3 spans 13 amino acids. Germline-derived CDR1 and CDR2 are KGHSH and LQKENI. DNA for the CDR3: TGTGCCAGCTCACCCGACGACGGCTATGGCTACACCTTC. Translated, it gives CASSPDDGYGYTF.

J is TRBJ1-3 and V is TRBV7-8, with D unresolved. Germline CDR1 SGHVS, CDR2 FQNEAQ. This CDR3 has 16 residues. The V and J ends lost 1 base and 2 bases respectively, with 12 bases between them. CDR3 loop: CASSLDTPGTGNTIYF. The CDR3 DNA is TGTGCCAGCAGCTTAGACACGCCGGGTACTGGAAACACCATATATTTT.

CDR3 nucleotide sequence: TGTGCCAGCACCCTACCCTTAAGACCTCGTTTGGAGCAGTACTTC. Translated: CASTLPLRPRLEQYF. The chain links TRBV7-9 to TRBJ2-7; unclear D gene. The CDR3 consists of 15 residues. Germline V gene data show CDR1 as SEHNR and CDR2 as FQNEAQ (reference sequence). V dropped 7 bases and J dropped 7 bases, with 23 bases sitting between them.

The rearrangement joins TRBV11-2 to TRBJ2-1, with a weak D call TRBD2 (6 bases). Germline CDR1 SGHAT, CDR2 FQNNGV. CDR3 length equals 15 residues. V was clipped by 6 bases and J by 4 bases, with 16 bases between them. The CDR3 spells CASSSGLPAYNEQFF. As DNA, the CDR3 is TGTGCCAGCAGTTCGGGACTCCCAGCTTACAATGAGCAGTTCTTC.

The chain recombines TRBV11-3 with TRBJ2-5; D remains ambiguous. Germline V gene data show CDR1 as SGHNT and CDR2 as YENEEA. V was trimmed by 2 bases and J by 4 bases, leaving 5 bases between them. The length of the CDR3 is 12 residues. The CDR3 reads CASSLTPETQYF. As DNA, the CDR3 is TGTGCCAGCAGCTTAACCCCAGAGACCCAGTACTTC.

This clone was detected once. The V call is TRBV6-5, the J call TRBJ1-1; D possibly corresponds to TRBD1 (5 bases). The ends were cut back, 0 bases at V and 9 bases at J, with 17 bases in the middle. The CDR3 is made up of 15 amino acids. Germline V gives CDR1 MNHEY, CDR2 SVGAGI. CDR3 sequence: CASSYSGRASSQAFF. The CDR3 nucleotides read TGTGCCAGCAGTTACTCGGGACGGGCCTCCTCTCAAGCTTTCTTT.

CDR3 region: CASSFDRGREYGYTF. The CDR3 DNA follows: TGTGCCAGCAGCTTCGACAGGGGGCGTGAATATGGCTACACCTTC. The rearrangement links TRBV9 to TRBJ1-2, with 10 bases identical to TRBD1. CDR1 and CDR2 (germline): SGDLS, YYNGEE. The length of the CDR3 is 15 residues. The J segment lost 5 bases and the V segment lost 4 bases, leaving 8 bases of the junction unmatched. Using reference TRBV9 and TRBJ1-2 for the parts outside the CDR3, the full variable domain is DSGVTQTPKHLITATGQRVTLRCSPRSGDLSVYWYQQSLDQGLQFLIQYYNGEERAKGNILERFSAQQFPDLHSELNLSSLELGDSALYFCASSFDRGREYGYTFGSGTRLTVV.

This clone was detected a few times. The rearrangement links TRBV5-1 to TRBJ2-3; D is uncertain. The CDR3 has 15 amino acids. The V gene lost 3 bases and the J gene lost 2 bases, with 13 bases spanning the gap. CDR1 and CDR2 from the germline V gene are SGHRS and YFSETQ. This CDR3 is CASSWSIGDTDTQYF. The CDR3 DNA follows: TGCGCCAGCAGCTGGAGTATCGGCGACACAGATACGCAGTATTTT.

The gene calls are TRBV18 and TRBJ1-5; TRBD1 is a possible D gene (6 bases). Per germline, CDR1 KGHSH and CDR2 LQKENI. The CDR3 has 20 residues. V was shortened by 6 bases and J by 0 bases, with 27 bases between the two germline ends. Here the CDR3 DNA reads TGTGCCAGCTCTCCAAACCAATTCGAGGGGGGCGACTATAGCAATCAGCCCCAGCATTTT. Protein product: CASSPNQFEGGDYSNQPQHF.

V and J are TRBV19 and TRBJ2-1; 8 nucleotides agree with TRBD2. Germline V gene lookup returns CDR1 LNHDA and CDR2 SQIVND (reference sequence). J gave up 5 bases and V 5 bases, and 8 bases lay outside the gene matches. The CDR3 has 15 residues. CDR3 protein: CASSLSGRVNNEQFF. In DNA, the CDR3 is TGTGCCAGTAGTCTCAGCGGGAGAGTAAACAATGAGCAGTTCTTC.